The 8 T cell receptor beta chains below were found in one sample sequenced in a study of blood T cells in healthy people across ages. The authors ran a second PCR of about 6 to 12 cycles using a sample-barcoded 5' primer and a J-beta primer mix. TCRdb passed the 5' RACE reads through MiXCR, listing each CDR3 protein once. The data show about 970,000 distinct CDR3 sequences, 51% seen once. The sequenced sample consisted of blood. These receptors were collected from a woman in her sixties or seventies in good health.

This clonotype has a handful of counts. The chain joins TRBV4-3 to TRBJ2-1; maybe TRBD2 (5 bases). In germline, CDR1 is LGHNA, CDR2 YSLEER. Trimming took 4 bases from V and 6 from J, leaving 13 bases between them. There are 14 residues in the CDR3. The CDR3 sequence: CASSPARLLNEQFF. Written as DNA, the CDR3 is TGCGCCAGCAGCCCAGCGAGACTACTCAATGAGCAGTTCTTC.

This clonotype occurred a few times. The V gene is TRBV10-3, the J gene TRBJ2-1, with D possibly TRBD2 on 5 matching bases. The CDR3 runs 14 residues. In germline, CDR1 is ENHRY, CDR2 SYGVKD. V lost 4 bases and J lost 3, with 10 bases in between. This CDR3 is CAISGGSGYNEQFF. In DNA, the CDR3 is TGTGCCATCAGTGGAGGGTCGGGCTACAATGAGCAGTTCTTC.

This clonotype was counted at least ten times. The rearrangement joins TRBV20-1 to TRBJ2-1, with 13 bases fitting TRBD2. V shed 6 bases and J 9 bases; nucleotides not matched to a gene: 8. The CDR3 is made up of 14 amino acids. The germline V gene encodes CDR1 DFQATT and CDR2 SNEGSKA (reference sequence). The CDR3 DNA reads TGCAGTGCCCAAGGACTAGCGGGAGAGGTTGAGCAGTTCTTC. Translated: CSAQGLAGEVEQFF.

CDR3 in amino acids: CASRTGGSRSGYTF. The CDR3 nucleotides are TGTGCCAGCAGGACAGGGGGATCAAGGAGCGGCTACACCTTC. The V gene is TRBV12-3 or TRBV12-4, the J gene TRBJ1-2, with TRBD1 identical over 9 bases. The CDR3 spans 14 residues. The trim removed 6 bases at V and 8 bases at J, leaving 10 bases unmatched.

V usage is TRBV20-1 and J usage is TRBJ1-6; 8 bases fit TRBD1. Germline assignment: CDR1 DFQATT and CDR2 SNEGSKA (reference sequence). J lost 7 bases, V lost 3 bases, and 14 bases had no gene match. This CDR3 has 17 amino acids. The CDR3 is CSASNPRQGSRNSPLHF. The CDR3, as DNA: TGCAGTGCTAGTAACCCCCGACAGGGGAGTCGGAATTCACCCCTCCACTTT.

This clonotype appeared a single time. DNA of the CDR3: TGCGCCAGCAGCCCGACCGTGAGTCCTAGCGGGAGGCTGCAGTTCTTC. Translating gives CASSPTVSPSGRLQFF. The rearrangement links TRBV5-1 to TRBJ2-1, with 11 bases matching TRBD2. V dropped 4 bases and J dropped 12; count of bases not matched to a gene: 15. The germline V gene encodes CDR1 SGHRS and CDR2 YFSETQ. The CDR3 sequence is 16 residues long.

This chain joins TRBV29-1 and TRBJ2-1; maybe TRBD2 (5 bases). Germline CDR1 SQVTM, CDR2 ANQGSEA. There are 12 residues in the CDR3. V was cut by 5 bases and J by 6 bases, with 11 bases left in between. CDR3 bases: TGCAGCGTTCGGGGAAACGGCAATGAGCAGTTCTTC. This codes for CSVRGNGNEQFF.

The V call is TRBV3-1, the J call TRBJ1-5; possibly TRBD1 for D (5 bases). The CDR3 is made up of 16 amino acids. Trimming removed 3 bases from V and 5 bases from J, with 17 bases in between. Germline CDR1 and CDR2: LGHDT and YNNKEL (reference sequence). The CDR3 sequence: CASSHMGRGKDQPQHF. CDR3 nucleotide sequence: TGTGCCAGCAGCCACATGGGACGGGGGAAAGATCAGCCCCAGCATTTT. Full variable domain (rest looked up from reference TRBV3-1 and TRBJ1-5): DTAVSQTPKYLVTQMGNDKSIKCEQNLGHDTMYWYKQDSKKFLKIMFSYNNKELIINETVPNRFSPKSPDKAHLNLHINSLELGDSAVYFCASSHMGRGKDQPQHFGDGTRLSIL.